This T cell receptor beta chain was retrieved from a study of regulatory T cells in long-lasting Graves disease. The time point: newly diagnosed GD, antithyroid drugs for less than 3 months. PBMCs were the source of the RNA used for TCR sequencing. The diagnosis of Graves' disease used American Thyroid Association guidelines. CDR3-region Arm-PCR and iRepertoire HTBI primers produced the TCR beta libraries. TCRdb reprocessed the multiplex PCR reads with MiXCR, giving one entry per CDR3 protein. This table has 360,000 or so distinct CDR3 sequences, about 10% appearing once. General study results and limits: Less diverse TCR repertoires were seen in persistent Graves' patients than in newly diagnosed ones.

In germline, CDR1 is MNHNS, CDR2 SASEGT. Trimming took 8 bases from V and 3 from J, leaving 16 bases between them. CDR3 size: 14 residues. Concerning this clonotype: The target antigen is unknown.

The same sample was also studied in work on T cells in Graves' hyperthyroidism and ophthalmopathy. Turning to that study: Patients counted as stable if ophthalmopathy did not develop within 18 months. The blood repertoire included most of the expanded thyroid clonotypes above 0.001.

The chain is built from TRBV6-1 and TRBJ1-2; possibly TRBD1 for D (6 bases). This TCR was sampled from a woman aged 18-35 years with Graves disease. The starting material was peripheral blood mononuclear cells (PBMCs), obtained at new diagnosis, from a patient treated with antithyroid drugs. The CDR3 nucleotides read TGTGCCAGCGTATGGGGTGGGGGGCACTATGGCTACACCTTC. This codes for CASVWGGGHYGYTF.